A single sample gave rise to the 30 T cell receptor beta chains below, sequenced in a study of T cell responses to AZD1222 COVID-19 vaccine. Sequencing used immunoSEQ multiplex PCR; TCRdb keeps in-frame clones, though not all of them. The sample carries roughly 97,000 clones, roughly 88% recorded once. The source material was peripheral blood, sampled on day 0 of AZD1222 vaccination. These TCRs come from an adult in good health.

The chain couples TRBV4-1 to TRBJ2-7, with 9 bases fitting TRBD1. The CDR3 has 16 amino acids. The V gene end was trimmed by 6 bases and the J gene end by 1 base; junction bases not matched to a gene: 10. Germline V CDR1 and CDR2: MGHRA, YSYEKL. As DNA, the CDR3 is TGCGCCAGCAGGACCAGTAGGACAGGGGATTCCTACGAGCAGTACTTC. It translates to CASRTSRTGDSYEQYF.

The V gene is TRBV5-1, the J gene TRBJ2-2; no clear D gene. This CDR3 is built from 13 residues. V shed 1 base and J shed 3 bases, with 4 bases lying between them. The V gene's germline CDR1 is SGHRS and CDR2 YFSETQ. The CDR3 DNA follows: TGCGCCAGCAGCTTGTTGGACACCGGGGAGCTGTTTTTT. Translation: CASSLLDTGELFF.

The chain employs TRBV3-1 (or the pseudogene TRBV3-2) and TRBJ1-2, with TRBD1 identical over 7 bases. From germline, CDR1 is LGHDT and CDR2 YNNKEL (reference sequence). J lost 2 bases, V lost 11 bases, and 5 bases had no gene match. This CDR3 is 12 amino acids long. In DNA, the CDR3 is TGTGCCGGATGGGACAGCAACTATGGCTACACCTTC. It encodes CAGWDSNYGYTF.

The chain has TRBV6-2 or TRBV6-3 and TRBJ1-5; D ambiguous. The CDR3 sequence is 14 residues long. Germline CDR1 is MNHEY and CDR2 is SVGEGT. Trimming stripped 4 bases from V and 7 bases from J, with 14 bases between. The CDR3 nucleotides are TGTGCCAGCAGTTCCACGGCGGATTACCAGCCCCAGCATTTT. Protein product: CASSSTADYQPQHF.

The rearrangement joins TRBV6-5 to TRBJ1-6; no clear D. V was pared by 7 bases and J by 7 bases, with 17 bases between. Per germline, CDR1 MNHEY and CDR2 SVGAGI. The length of the CDR3 is 15 residues. The CDR3 loop reads CASTLHHRLNSPLHF. The CDR3 region has the DNA TGTGCCAGCACTCTACATCATCGCCTCAATTCACCCCTCCACTTT.

The chain recombines TRBV19 with TRBJ1-1, with a weak D call TRBD1 (6 bases). The CDR3 loop spans 12 amino acids. V lost 6 bases to trimming and J lost 6 bases, with 11 bases between them. From germline, CDR1 is LNHDA and CDR2 SQIVND (reference sequence). As DNA, the CDR3 is TGTGCCAGTAGGGGGGCGCAGCCTGAAGCTTTCTTT. Translated: CASRGAQPEAFF.

This sequence joins TRBV28 and TRBJ1-4; the D gene is possibly TRBD1 (6 bases). CDR3 length equals 12 residues. Trimming removed 7 bases at V and 8 bases at J, with 11 bases between. Germline CDR1 MDHEN, CDR2 SYDVKM. DNA of the CDR3: TGTGCCAGCAATTCTCAGGGGGAAAAACTGTTTTTT. Translated, it gives CASNSQGEKLFF.

The chain employs TRBV11-2 and TRBJ1-6; D is perhaps TRBD1 (6 bases). Trimming shortened V by 5 bases and J by 7 bases, and 15 bases separated the two germline ends. The V gene's germline CDR1 is SGHAT and CDR2 FQNNGV. The CDR3 spans 15 residues. CDR3 nucleotide sequence: TGTGCCAGCAGCCTCACAGGGAACAGCAATTCACCCCTCCACTTT. The encoded protein is CASSLTGNSNSPLHF. The whole variable domain, remainder taken from reference TRBV11-2 and TRBJ1-6, is EAGVAQSPRYKIIEKRQSVAFWCNPISGHATLYWYQQILGQGPKLLIQFQNNGVVDDSQLPKDRFSAERLKGVDSTLKIQPAKLEDSAVYLCASSLTGNSNSPLHFGNGTRLTVT.

The chain employs TRBV9 and TRBJ1-3; unclear D gene. The germline V gene has CDR1 SGDLS and CDR2 YYNGEE. The CDR3 has 14 amino acids. The V end was cut by 4 bases, the J end by 2 bases, with 10 bases between. The CDR3: CASSTSGAGNTIYF. In DNA, the CDR3 is TGTGCCAGCAGCACCAGCGGGGCTGGAAACACCATATATTTT.

This clone is a singleton in its sample. This sequence joins TRBV18 and TRBJ1-6; D unresolved. This CDR3 has 13 residues. Deletions cut 4 bases from V and 5 bases from J, with 6 bases between. Germline V gives CDR1 KGHSH, CDR2 LQKENI. The CDR3 here is CASSLPNNSPLHF. CDR3 nucleotides: TGTGCCAGCTCACTCCCGAATAATTCACCCCTCCACTTT.

The rearrangement joins TRBV27 to TRBJ1-1; D uncertain. This CDR3 is built from 15 residues. Trimming shortened V by 1 base and J by 0 bases, and 9 bases separated the two germline ends. Germline-derived CDR1 and CDR2 are MNHEY and SMNVEV (reference sequence). The DNA for the CDR3 is TGTGCCAGCAGTTTATACAGAACTTTGAACACTGAAGCTTTCTTT. It encodes CASSLYRTLNTEAFF.

This clone was seen once. V usage is TRBV7-9 and J usage is TRBJ2-1; 9 nucleotides line up with TRBD1. Germline-derived CDR1 and CDR2 are SEHNR and FQNEAQ (reference sequence). This CDR3 is 12 amino acids long. V shed 5 bases and J 9 bases; nucleotides not matched to a gene: 2. The CDR3: CASSAQGAEQFF. The CDR3 region has the DNA TGTGCCAGCAGCGCACAGGGGGCTGAGCAGTTCTTC.

This rearrangement joins TRBV6-2 or TRBV6-3 to TRBJ1-2; no reliable D call. From germline, CDR1 is MNHEY and CDR2 SVGEGT. Trimming removed 6 bases from V and 2 bases from J, with 7 bases in between. The CDR3 covers 12 residues. CDR3 DNA: TGTGCCAGCAGCCGACTGAACTATGGCTACACCTTC. Amino acids: CASSRLNYGYTF.

This clone is a singleton in its sample. The rearrangement joins TRBV20-1 to TRBJ2-3; D unclear. V lost 5 bases and J 10 bases, leaving 10 bases between the germline ends. The CDR3 covers 10 residues. Germline V gives CDR1 DFQATT, CDR2 SNEGSKA (reference sequence). The CDR3 is CSALVSAQYF. For the CDR3, the DNA is TGCAGTGCTTTAGTGTCCGCGCAGTATTTT.

V gene TRBV10-3 combines with J gene TRBJ2-3; 7 positions agree with TRBD2. V shed 3 bases and J 3 bases; nucleotides not matched to a gene: 15. Germline loops: CDR1 ENHRY, CDR2 SYGVKD. There are 18 residues in the CDR3. The CDR3 nucleotides are TGTGCCATCAGTGACCCCAGGAGAGGTAGCGGGCGTACAGATACGCAGTATTTT. Amino acid sequence: CAISDPRRGSGRTDTQYF.

The chain links TRBV7-6 to TRBJ2-1; no definite D call. CDR3 length equals 12 residues. Per germline, CDR1 SGHVS and CDR2 FNYEAQ. V lost 5 bases to trimming and J lost 5 bases, with 7 bases between them. CDR3 sequence reads: CASSPRNNEQFF. The CDR3 DNA sequence: TGTGCCAGCAGCCCCCGTAACAATGAGCAGTTCTTC.

The chain has TRBV9 and TRBJ1-2; D gene uncertain. The CDR3 totals 14 residues. From germline, CDR1 is SGDLS and CDR2 YYNGEE. V was pared by 0 bases and J by 9 bases, with 15 bases between. The CDR3 sequence: CASSVGVGRGSYTF. In DNA form, the CDR3 reads TGTGCCAGCAGCGTAGGGGTAGGGAGAGGCAGCTACACCTTC.

The chain uses TRBV28 and TRBJ1-5, with TRBD1 as a possible D gene (5 bases). The CDR3 totals 16 residues. The V end lost 3 bases, the J end lost 6 bases, and 18 bases lay between the germline ends. Germline V gene data show CDR1 as MDHEN and CDR2 as SYDVKM. The CDR3 nucleotides are TGTGCCAGCAGTTTTGGGGTCGGGGGAATAGGTCAGCCCCAGCATTTT. Its protein product is CASSFGVGGIGQPQHF.

The chain joins TRBV7-2 to TRBJ1-3; 9 bases match TRBD1. Looked up from germline, CDR1 is SGHTA and CDR2 is FQGNSA. The CDR3 sequence is 14 residues long. V lost 5 bases and J lost 3; bases outside the gene matches: 2. The CDR3 nucleotides read TGTGCCAGCAGCCCGACAGGGGGTGGAAACACCATATATTTT. Protein sequence: CASSPTGGGNTIYF. The variable domain in full, completed from reference TRBV7-2 and TRBJ1-3, reads GAGVSQSPSNKVTEKGKDVELRCDPISGHTALYWYRQSLGQGLEFLIYFQGNSAPDKSGLPSDRFSAERTGGSVSTLTIQRTQQEDSAVYLCASSPTGGGNTIYFGEGSWLTVV.

This rearrangement joins TRBV5-5 to TRBJ2-7; D is uncertain. The germline V gene has CDR1 SGHKS and CDR2 YYEKEE (reference sequence). V gave up 1 base and J gave up 6 bases, with 8 bases separating them. CDR3 length: 12 residues. CDR3 sequence reads: CASSLTAREQYF. The CDR3 region has the DNA TGTGCCAGCAGCTTGACCGCACGCGAGCAGTACTTC. The whole variable domain, filled in from reference TRBV5-5 and TRBJ2-7, reads DAGVTQSPTHLIKTRGQQVTLRCSPISGHKSVSWYQQVLGQGPQFIFQYYEKEERGRGNFPDRFSARQFPNYSSELNVNALLLGDSALYLCASSLTAREQYFGPGTRLTVT.

V gene TRBV27 combines with J gene TRBJ2-1; D unresolved. The CDR3 runs to 14 residues. The germline V and J ends were trimmed by 3 bases and 0 bases, with 6 bases remaining between them. In germline, CDR1 is MNHEY, CDR2 SMNVEV (reference sequence). The CDR3 loop is CASSLRSSYNEQFF. The CDR3 DNA sequence: TGTGCCAGCAGTTTGCGGAGCTCCTACAATGAGCAGTTCTTC.

This chain links TRBV18 with TRBJ1-5, with D hard to call. Between the trimmed V and J ends, which lost 6 bases and 11 bases, there was a span of 14 bases. Per the germline V gene, CDR1 is KGHSH and CDR2 is LQKENI. The CDR3 extends over 12 amino acids. The CDR3 DNA follows: TGTGCCAGCTCGGCGGGGAGCCCGGCCCAGCATTTT. Residues: CASSAGSPAQHF. The full variable domain, completed using reference TRBV18 and TRBJ1-5, is NAGVMQNPRHLVRRRGQEARLRCSPMKGHSHVYWYRQLPEEGLKFMVYLQKENIIDESGMPKERFSAEFPKEGPSILRIQQVVRGDSAAYFCASSAGSPAQHFGDGTRLSIL.

This clone was picked up a small number of times. The chain links TRBV18 to TRBJ1-6, with TRBD1 as a possible D gene (6 bases). Between the trimmed V and J ends, which lost 5 bases and 8 bases, there was a span of 10 bases. This CDR3 spans 13 amino acids. Per germline, CDR1 KGHSH and CDR2 LQKENI. The chain's CDR3 is CASSTNRDSPLHF. The CDR3 DNA follows: TGTGCCAGCTCAACAAACAGGGATTCACCCCTCCACTTT.

The chain joins TRBV14 to TRBJ2-5; D not certain. Germline assignment: CDR1 SGHDN and CDR2 FVKESK. The germline V and J ends were trimmed by 1 base and 2 bases, with 8 bases remaining between them. The CDR3 consists of 14 residues. CDR3 nucleotides: TGTGCCAGCAGCCAAGGGTTTTCACAAGAGACCCAGTACTTC. It codes for CASSQGFSQETQYF.

The chain combines TRBV6-5 with TRBJ1-2, with TRBD1 matching over 8 bases. The CDR3 is made up of 13 amino acids. Germline V lookup: CDR1 MNHEY, CDR2 SVGAGI. The ends lost 6 bases at V and 4 bases at J; junction bases unmatched: 4. CDR3 protein: CASRRTGFYGYTF. CDR3 sequence (DNA): TGTGCCAGCAGGCGGACAGGGTTCTATGGCTACACCTTC.

The CDR3 loop is CSLKGLRYTF. The DNA for the CDR3 is TGCAGTCTCAAGGGTCTACGCTACACCTTC. This chain links TRBV20-1 with TRBJ1-2; no reliable D call. Trimming stripped 8 bases from V and 9 bases from J, with 13 bases between. CDR1 and CDR2 (germline): DFQATT, SNEGSKA (reference sequence). The CDR3 loop spans 10 amino acids.

The table lists this clone with a count of one. This rearrangement joins TRBV24-1 to TRBJ2-2; 8 bases agree with TRBD1. CDR1 and CDR2 (germline): KGHDR, SFDVKD. The CDR3 is 15 amino acids. V shed 6 bases, J shed 5 bases, and the junction held 7 bases outside the gene matches. Here the CDR3 reads CATSRGTGRTGELFF. The CDR3 DNA reads as TGTGCCACCAGTCGAGGGACAGGACGGACCGGGGAGCTGTTTTTT.

This chain joins TRBV7-9 and TRBJ2-1; 9 bases line up with TRBD2. CDR1 and CDR2 (germline): SEHNR, FQNEAQ (reference sequence). Trimming at V came to 2 bases and at J to 3 bases, leaving 5 bases not matched to a gene. This CDR3 is 16 amino acids long. CDR3 loop: CASSLLGSGSYNEQFF. The DNA for the CDR3 is TGTGCCAGCAGCTTATTAGGTAGCGGGAGCTACAATGAGCAGTTCTTC.

The chain combines TRBV28 with TRBJ2-5; TRBD2 is a possible D gene (7 bases). Per the germline V gene, CDR1 is MDHEN and CDR2 is SYDVKM. V dropped 5 bases and J dropped 5 bases, with 12 bases sitting between them. The CDR3 extends over 13 amino acids. This CDR3 reads CASSRGGRETQYF. The DNA of the CDR3 is TGTGCCAGCAGTAGGGGGGGCCGGGAGACCCAGTACTTC.

Details on this clone: This CDR3 is also generated by other DNA sequences in the sample. The V gene is TRBV18, the J gene TRBJ2-5, with unresolved D. V shed 3 bases and J shed 4 bases, with 6 bases lying between them. There are 12 residues in the CDR3. In germline, CDR1 is KGHSH, CDR2 LQKENI. CDR3 loop: CASSPAGETQYF. The DNA of the CDR3 is TGTGCCAGCTCACCCGCCGGAGAGACCCAGTACTTC.